This T cell receptor beta chain was sequenced for a study of OX40 agonist ivuxolimab in advanced cancers. Germline CDR1 and CDR2: SEHNR and FQNEAQ (reference sequence). The ends were cut back, 4 bases at V and 0 bases at J, with 13 bases in the middle. The CDR3 is made up of 16 amino acids. Profiled with immunoSEQ multiplex PCR; TCRdb holds only in-frame clones, not every one. The sample yields approximately 70,000 clones, over 80% seen once. The specimen was CD4+ or CD8+ T cells sorted from blood, collected in a trial of the OX40 agonist ivuxolimab. This rearrangement joins TRBV7-9 to TRBJ1-3; D unclear. This TCR was sampled from an adult with an advanced solid tumor such as melanoma, head and neck, liver or kidney cancer. This CDR3 is CASSYFLGFSGNTIYF. The CDR3 DNA is TGTGCCAGCAGCTATTTTCTTGGCTTCTCTGGAAACACCATATATTTT.